This TCR beta chain was captured by sequencing in a study of vaccination and CD4 T cells after COVID-19. Trimming pared 4 bases from V and 15 bases from J, leaving 13 bases between. The germline V gene encodes CDR1 LNHDA and CDR2 SQIVND (reference sequence). This CDR3 is 11 amino acids long. Specified treatment: approximately 11-day PBMC culture with coronavirus spike peptide pools or control peptides (ViraFEST assay). Pre-COVID-19 pandemic sampling (2011-2018) yielded the unexposed donor's CD4+ T cells. Sequenced with the Oncomine TCR Beta short-read assay was DNA taken from cultured CD4+ T cells. Cultures of CD4+ T cells served as the source for extracting genomic DNA. TCRdb called the PCR reads again in MiXCR, with one record for every CDR3 protein. Of 8,500 to 9,500 distinct CDR3 sequences detected, roughly a third appear once; the ten largest clones hold 20% to 25%. About this clonotype: Antigen unknown.

Whole-study results and caveats: Counts of SARS-CoV-2-reactive clonotypes had a median that went from around 21 to 38, a nonsignificant change.

This chain connects TRBV19 to TRBJ1-5, with D maybe TRBD1 (5 bases). Sequenced material: CD4+ T cells from blood, cultured in vitro. The origin of this receptor is a human donor in good health. CDR3 DNA sequence: TGTGCCAGTAGTACACCAGGGTACCGGCATTTT. This translates into CASSTPGYRHF.